The 27 T cell receptor beta chains in this list originate from one sample, sequenced in a study of blood T cell repertoires in COVID-19. Method: immunoSEQ multiplex PCR; TCRdb's copy keeps in-frame clones and lacks some. The table has under 400,000 clones, approximately 89% seen once. Sequencing was carried out using peripheral blood. The receptors come from a woman in her 30s with COVID-19, enrolled during active disease.

V and J are TRBV14 and TRBJ2-7; TRBD2 might be the D (6 bases). The CDR3 is made up of 18 amino acids. V dropped 1 base and J dropped 0 bases, with 19 bases sitting between them. Germline CDR1 and CDR2: SGHDN and FVKESK. CDR3 amino acids: CASSQGIHRGGVSYEQYF. CDR3 DNA: TGTGCCAGCAGCCAAGGCATACACCGGGGCGGGGTCTCCTACGAGCAGTACTTC.

This chain uses TRBV4-1 with TRBJ2-1; no clear D. The CDR3 loop spans 12 amino acids. V was clipped by 2 bases and J by 10 bases, with 9 bases between them. Germline V gene data show CDR1 as MGHRA and CDR2 as YSYEKL. The CDR3 bases are TGCGCCAGCAGCCAACTCCCCAGGGAGCAGTTCTTC. Its translation: CASSQLPREQFF.

The chain employs TRBV10-3 and TRBJ2-1; 8 positions agree with TRBD1. V was clipped by 4 bases and J by 4 bases; unmatched bases: 9. The CDR3 sequence is 16 residues long. Germline V gene data show CDR1 as ENHRY and CDR2 as SYGVKD. CDR3 protein: CAISAENRGIYNEQFF. CDR3 in DNA: TGTGCCATCAGTGCGGAGAACAGGGGGATTTACAATGAGCAGTTCTTC.

This chain connects TRBV6-5 to TRBJ1-6, with TRBD1 matching 12 bases. Germline CDR1 reads MNHEY; CDR2 reads SVGAGI. The CDR3 has 15 amino acids. Trimming at V came to 6 bases and at J to 9 bases, leaving 6 bases not matched to a gene. The CDR3 reads CASSRMGQGASPLHF. In DNA form, the CDR3 reads TGTGCCAGCAGCAGGATGGGACAGGGGGCTTCACCCCTCCACTTT.

This clone was detected only a few times. V gene TRBV15 combines with J gene TRBJ1-5, with D hard to call. This CDR3 spans 16 amino acids. CDR1 and CDR2 from the germline V gene are LNHNV and YYDKDF (reference sequence). V shed 1 base and J shed 4 bases, with 14 bases lying between them. The DNA for the CDR3 is TGTGCCACCAGCAGAGGGCCTAACAGTAGAAATCAGCCCCAGCATTTT. This gives the protein CATSRGPNSRNQPQHF.

This sequence joins TRBV7-9 and TRBJ2-7; 14 bases fit TRBD2. The germline CDR1 and CDR2 sequences are SEHNR and FQNEAQ (reference sequence). V was clipped by 5 bases and J by 2 bases; unmatched bases: 8. This CDR3 region has 17 residues. In nucleotides, the CDR3 is TGTGCCAGCAGCCCGACTAGCGGGAGGGCCGGAACCTACGAGCAGTACTTC. Residues: CASSPTSGRAGTYEQYF.

The V call is TRBV6-1, the J call TRBJ2-1, with 10 bases lining up with TRBD1. The CDR3 covers 15 residues. V dropped 2 bases and J dropped 8; count of bases not matched to a gene: 6. Germline V gene data show CDR1 as MNHNS and CDR2 as SASEGT. The DNA for the CDR3 is TGTGCCAGCAGTGAAACCGGGACAGGGGTTCATGAGCAGTTCTTC. Protein product: CASSETGTGVHEQFF.

This clone was observed a handful of times. Other nucleotide sequences from this sample produce the same CDR3. V is TRBV9 and J is TRBJ2-7; 11 positions match TRBD1. The germline V gene has CDR1 SGDLS and CDR2 YYNGEE. The CDR3 contains 15 residues. V lost 2 bases and J lost 3; bases outside the gene matches: 4. In DNA form, the CDR3 reads TGTGCCAGCAGCGTGGGACAGGGGGGTCTCTACGAGCAGTACTTC. It is translated as CASSVGQGGLYEQYF.

The J gene is TRBJ1-5, the V gene TRBV7-2; no clear D. Germline V gives CDR1 SGHTA, CDR2 FQGNSA. The CDR3 sequence is 15 residues long. Trimming removed 0 bases from V and 0 bases from J, with 6 bases in between. The CDR3 reads CASSLAQTSNQPQHF. In nucleotides, the CDR3 is TGTGCCAGCAGCTTAGCACAAACTAGCAATCAGCCCCAGCATTTT.

The chain couples TRBV7-9 to TRBJ1-2; D is undetermined. Germline V gene lookup returns CDR1 SEHNR and CDR2 FQNEAQ (reference sequence). V was clipped by 6 bases and J by 8 bases, with 10 bases between them. The CDR3 consists of 11 residues. The CDR3 loop reads CASSRSGGYTF. As DNA, the CDR3 is TGTGCCAGCAGTCGAAGCGGAGGCTACACCTTC.

Here the CDR3 reads CAWSGGGETQYF. In DNA, the CDR3 is TGTGCCTGGAGTGGGGGGGGAGAGACCCAGTACTTC. The rearrangement uses TRBV30 and TRBJ2-5, with 7 bases matching TRBD2. In germline, CDR1 is GTSNPN, CDR2 SVGIG (reference sequence). This CDR3 contains 12 residues. With V trimmed by 1 base and J by 4 bases, 0 bases remained unmatched. Looking up the rest from reference TRBV30 and TRBJ2-5 gives the full variable domain: SQTIHQWPATLVQPVGSPLSLECTVEGTSNPNLYWYRQAAGRGLQLLFYSVGIGQISSEVPQNLSASRPQDRQFILSSKKLLLSDSGFYLCAWSGGGETQYFGPGTRLLVL.

The chain has TRBV20-1 and TRBJ2-1; 7 bases are shared with TRBD2. V dropped 5 bases and J dropped 7; count of bases not matched to a gene: 2. Germline lookup yields CDR1 DFQATT and CDR2 SNEGSKA (reference sequence). The CDR3 has 11 amino acids. CDR3 region: CSAFGGNEQFF. Written as DNA, the CDR3 is TGCAGTGCTTTCGGGGGGAATGAGCAGTTCTTC.

In this sample, this clone turned up once. This chain links TRBV6-4 with TRBJ2-7, with D tentatively TRBD2 (5 bases). The CDR3 is made up of 15 amino acids. V shed 2 bases and J shed 2 bases, with 13 bases lying between them. Germline values: CDR1 MRHNA, CDR2 SNTAGT. The DNA for the CDR3 is TGTGCCAGCAGTGACACGTCTAGCAGGCCCTACGAGCAGTACTTC. Translation: CASSDTSSRPYEQYF.

On this clone: The same CDR3 is also encoded by other DNA sequences in this sample. V is TRBV5-1 and J is TRBJ2-1; D gene ambiguous. This CDR3 contains 13 residues. Per germline, CDR1 SGHRS and CDR2 YFSETQ. The ends were cut back, 0 bases at V and 5 bases at J, with 6 bases in the middle. CDR3 residues: CASSLARNNEQFF. The CDR3 bases are TGCGCCAGCAGCTTGGCTAGAAACAATGAGCAGTTCTTC. Using reference TRBV5-1 and TRBJ2-1 for the parts outside the CDR3, the full variable domain is KAGVTQTPRYLIKTRGQQVTLSCSPISGHRSVSWYQQTPGQGLQFLFEYFSETQRNKGNFPGRFSGRQFSNSRSEMNVSTLELGDSALYLCASSLARNNEQFFGPGTRLTVL.

The V and J genes are TRBV24-1 and TRBJ1-1, with a tentative D call TRBD1 (5 bases). The length of the CDR3 is 13 residues. V lost 1 base, J lost 3 bases, and 5 bases lay in between. From germline, CDR1 is KGHDR and CDR2 SFDVKD. The CDR3 nucleotides read TGTGCCACCAGTGATTTAGGGGACACTGAAGCTTTCTTT. Protein product: CATSDLGDTEAFF.

The chain joins TRBV7-2 to TRBJ2-7, with D perhaps TRBD2 (6 bases). The germline gives CDR1 SGHTA, CDR2 FQGNSA. The CDR3 covers 12 residues. V lost 6 bases, J lost 3 bases, and 9 bases lay in between. The CDR3 DNA sequence: TGTGCCAGCAGGGGGACTCACTACGAGCAGTACTTC. It yields the protein CASRGTHYEQYF.

This sequence joins TRBV7-3 and TRBJ2-2; the match to TRBD2 covers 7 bases. CDR1 SGHTA and CDR2 FQGTGA come from the germline V gene. With 5 bases clipped from V and 6 bases from J, the junction kept 6 bases outside the gene matches. This CDR3 is 14 amino acids long. The CDR3 DNA reads TGTGCCAGCAGCCCGATGGGAGGGGCCGGGGAGCTGTTTTTT. Residues: CASSPMGGAGELFF.

The chain couples TRBV6-1 to TRBJ2-7; D not certain. V was clipped by 1 base and J by 1 base, with 8 bases between them. The germline gives CDR1 MNHNS, CDR2 SASEGT. The CDR3 loop spans 14 amino acids. This CDR3 reads CASSEVGVSYEQYF. The CDR3 region has the DNA TGTGCCAGCAGTGAAGTGGGCGTATCCTACGAGCAGTACTTC.

This chain links TRBV6-5 with TRBJ2-1; weak D call: TRBD2 (6 bases). Germline CDR1 reads MNHEY; CDR2 reads SVGAGI. The V and J ends lost 7 bases and 7 bases respectively, with 20 bases between them. The CDR3 spans 15 residues. The CDR3 region is CASTGIAVGTNEQFF. CDR3 DNA sequence: TGTGCCAGCACTGGAATAGCGGTAGGGACGAATGAGCAGTTCTTC.

The V and J genes are TRBV11-3 and TRBJ2-4; 9 bases align to TRBD1. Trimming took 8 bases from V and 5 from J; bases not matched to a gene: 4. The CDR3 length is 13 residues. CDR1 and CDR2 (germline): SGHNT, YENEEA. CDR3 coding DNA: TGTGCCAGCTCCAGACAGGGGGAAAACATTCAGTACTTC. Protein sequence: CASSRQGENIQYF. Combining the CDR3 with reference TRBV11-3 and TRBJ2-4 gives the whole variable domain EAGVVQSPRYKIIEKKQPVAFWCNPISGHNTLYWYLQNLGQGPELLIRYENEEAVDDSQLPKDRFSAERLKGVDSTLKIQPAELGDSAVYLCASSRQGENIQYFGAGTRLSVL.

The chain carries TRBV30 and TRBJ2-7; the match to TRBD1 covers 7 bases. V lost 3 bases, J lost 3 bases, and 11 bases stayed unmatched. The length of the CDR3 is 15 residues. Per the germline V gene, CDR1 is GTSNPN and CDR2 is SVGIG (reference sequence). DNA for the CDR3: TGTGCCTGGAGACGCATGGGACAGAGAAACTACGAGCAGTACTTC. Protein product: CAWRRMGQRNYEQYF.

The V call is TRBV3-1 (or the pseudogene TRBV3-2), the J call TRBJ1-4, with 10 positions matching TRBD1. V lost 4 bases to trimming and J lost 8 bases; unmatched junction nucleotides: 4. Germline CDR1 reads LGHDT; CDR2 reads YNNKEL (reference sequence). The CDR3 is 14 residues long. DNA for the CDR3: TGTGCCAGCAGCCGGACAGGGGGAGGCGAAAAACTGTTTTTT. This gives the protein CASSRTGGGEKLFF.

The chain recombines TRBV7-3 with TRBJ2-1; 9 bases are a match to TRBD2. CDR3 length equals 15 residues. Germline-derived CDR1 and CDR2 are SGHTA and FQGTGA. V trimming: 3 bases; J trimming: 9 bases; junction bases outside the gene matches: 9. The CDR3 region is CASSFSGRPGGEQFF. As DNA, the CDR3 is TGTGCCAGCAGCTTCAGCGGGAGGCCTGGGGGTGAGCAGTTCTTC.

This rearrangement joins TRBV3-1 (or the pseudogene TRBV3-2) to TRBJ2-1, with 8 bases aligning to TRBD2. Germline trimming cut 1 base from V and 1 base from J; bases unmatched to any gene: 3. Germline assignment: CDR1 LGHDT and CDR2 YNNKEL (reference sequence). CDR3 length: 16 amino acids. The CDR3, as DNA: TGTGCCAGCAGCCAAGTGGCTAGCGGGTCCTACAATGAGCAGTTCTTC. It encodes CASSQVASGSYNEQFF.

Comments on this clone: At one end the junction does not follow the germline gene, possibly because of a read error. The rearrangement links TRBV7-7 to TRBJ1-3; D unresolved. The CDR3 has 16 amino acids. Germline loops: CDR1 SSHAT, CDR2 FNYEAQ (reference sequence). CDR3 DNA: TGTGCTAGCAGCTTTGGGCCACCTTCCTCTGGAAACACCATATATTTT. Translation: CASSFGPPSSGNTIYF.

In the case of this clone: Distinct nucleotide sequences in the sample also encode this CDR3. This chain connects TRBV6-2 or TRBV6-3 to TRBJ1-1, with no clear D. The V gene's germline CDR1 is MNHEY and CDR2 SVGEGT. Between the trimmed V and J ends, which lost 1 base and 6 bases, there was a span of 3 bases. CDR3 length: 11 amino acids. CDR3 protein: CASSYYSEAFF. CDR3 nucleotide sequence: TGTGCCAGCAGTTACTACTCTGAAGCTTTCTTT.

CDR3 amino acids: CAWSGLDLYNEQFF. CDR3 sequence (DNA): TGTGCCTGGAGCGGGTTAGACCTCTACAATGAGCAGTTCTTC. The rearrangement joins TRBV30 to TRBJ2-1; unclear D gene. Germline CDR1 GTSNPN, CDR2 SVGIG (reference sequence). The germline V and J ends were trimmed by 3 bases and 3 bases, with 12 bases remaining between them. This CDR3 is 14 amino acids long.